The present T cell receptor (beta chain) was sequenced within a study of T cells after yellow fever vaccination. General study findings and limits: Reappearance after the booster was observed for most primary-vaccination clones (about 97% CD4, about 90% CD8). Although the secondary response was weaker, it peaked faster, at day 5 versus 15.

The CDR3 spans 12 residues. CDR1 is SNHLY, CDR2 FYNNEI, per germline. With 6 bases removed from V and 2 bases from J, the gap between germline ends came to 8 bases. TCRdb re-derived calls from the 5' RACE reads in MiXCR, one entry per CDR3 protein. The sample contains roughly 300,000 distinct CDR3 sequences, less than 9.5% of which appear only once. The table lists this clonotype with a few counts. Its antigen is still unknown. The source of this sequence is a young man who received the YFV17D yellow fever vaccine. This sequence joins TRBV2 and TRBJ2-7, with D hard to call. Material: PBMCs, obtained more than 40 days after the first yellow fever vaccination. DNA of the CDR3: TGTGCCAGCAGCCTCAACACCTACGAGCAGTACGTC. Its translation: CASSLNTYEQYV.